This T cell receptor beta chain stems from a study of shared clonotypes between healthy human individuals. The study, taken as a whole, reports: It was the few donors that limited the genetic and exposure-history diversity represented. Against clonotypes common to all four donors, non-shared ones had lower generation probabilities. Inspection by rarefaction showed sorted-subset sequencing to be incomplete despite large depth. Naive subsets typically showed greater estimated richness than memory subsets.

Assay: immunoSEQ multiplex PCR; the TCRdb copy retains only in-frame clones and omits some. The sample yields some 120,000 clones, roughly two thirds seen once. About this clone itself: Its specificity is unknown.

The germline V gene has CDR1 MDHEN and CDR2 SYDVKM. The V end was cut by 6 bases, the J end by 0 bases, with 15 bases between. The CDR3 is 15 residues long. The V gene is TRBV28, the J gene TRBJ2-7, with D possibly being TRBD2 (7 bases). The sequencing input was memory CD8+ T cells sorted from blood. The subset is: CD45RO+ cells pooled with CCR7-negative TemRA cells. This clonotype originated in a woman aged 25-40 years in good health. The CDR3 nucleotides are TGTGCCAGCAGCCCGGGGGGCCCTTCCTCCTACGAGCAGTACTTC. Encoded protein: CASSPGGPSSYEQYF.